The text below deals with one T cell receptor (beta chain). CDR1 and CDR2 (germline): LNHDA, SQIVND (reference sequence). Trimming shortened V by 7 bases and J by 4 bases, and 16 bases separated the two germline ends. The CDR3 consists of 15 residues. The data belong to a study of OX40 agonist ivuxolimab in advanced cancers. The method was immunoSEQ multiplex PCR; TCRdb's version includes in-frame clones alone and lacks a portion of them. The table has 50,000 to 55,000 clones, roughly 84% seen once. The starting material was CD4+ or CD8+ T cells sorted from blood, obtained in a trial of the OX40 agonist ivuxolimab. This chain uses TRBV19 with TRBJ2-2, with D maybe TRBD2 (6 bases). The receptor comes from an adult with an advanced solid tumor such as melanoma, head and neck, liver or kidney cancer. The CDR3, as DNA: TGTGCCAGTACTCAATCCGGGAGCGGCACCGGGGAGCTGTTTTTT. This encodes CASTQSGSGTGELFF.